This entry lists 10 T cell receptor beta chains sequenced from one sample in a study of shared clonotypes between healthy human individuals. The assay was immunoSEQ multiplex PCR, and TCRdb's table has in-frame clones only and misses some. The table has approximately 530,000 clones, around 95% seen once. What was sequenced was naive CD4+ T cells sorted from blood. Indicated subset: CD45RA+ positively selected. These receptor sequences come from a woman aged 25 to 45 in good health.

This rearrangement joins TRBV19 to TRBJ1-5; the D gene is possibly TRBD1 (6 bases). Germline V CDR1 and CDR2: LNHDA, SQIVND (reference sequence). With 7 bases removed from V and 1 base from J, the gap between germline ends came to 14 bases. The CDR3 loop spans 15 amino acids. The CDR3 DNA is TGTGCCAGTAATCCGGGGGCGAAAAGCAATCAGCCCCAGCATTTT. It yields the protein CASNPGAKSNQPQHF.

The chain has TRBV28 and TRBJ2-5, with D possibly called TRBD1 or TRBD2 (5 bases each). The J call may be in error: the DNA end matches TRBJ2-7 better. CDR1 and CDR2 (germline): MDHEN, SYDVKM. This CDR3 comprises 15 residues. The CDR3 protein is CASSSQGPWYDEQYF. The CDR3 bases are TGTGCCAGCAGTTCCCAGGGACCGTGGTATGACGAGCAGTACTTC.

About this clone: One end of the junction does not line up with germline, which may come from a read error. This chain links TRBV6-5 with TRBJ2-2; D perhaps matches TRBD2 (5 bases). From germline, CDR1 is MNHEY and CDR2 SVGAGI. CDR3 length equals 16 residues. The CDR3 DNA is TGTGCCAGCAGTTACGAGGAGGCCGCGAACACCGGGGAGCTGCTTTTT. It yields the protein CASSYEEAANTGELLF.

The chain carries TRBV7-2 and TRBJ2-2; the D gene is possibly TRBD2 (5 bases). CDR3 length equals 16 residues. The germline V and J ends were trimmed by 2 bases and 1 base, with 11 bases remaining between them. Germline values: CDR1 SGHTA, CDR2 FQGNSA. In nucleotides, the CDR3 is TGTGCCAGCAGCTTAACACCGGCGGGGAACACCGGGGAGCTGTTTTTT. Its protein is CASSLTPAGNTGELFF.

This chain links TRBV27 with TRBJ1-1, with 7 bases matching TRBD1. Germline CDR1 MNHEY, CDR2 SMNVEV (reference sequence). This CDR3 contains 13 residues. V lost 8 bases, J lost 0 bases, and 3 bases stayed unmatched. The CDR3 loop is CASGGQLNTEAFF. CDR3 sequence (DNA): TGTGCCAGCGGGGGACAGCTGAACACTGAAGCTTTCTTT.

The rearrangement uses TRBV15 and TRBJ2-7; the D is unclear. V was cut by 4 bases and J by 4 bases, with 14 bases left in between. The germline V gene encodes CDR1 LNHNV and CDR2 YYDKDF (reference sequence). The CDR3 consists of 14 residues. CDR3 residues: CATSTSRAGYEQYF. For the CDR3, the DNA is TGTGCCACCAGCACGTCCCGCGCTGGTTACGAGCAGTACTTC.

This chain connects TRBV4-1 to TRBJ2-1, with 7 bases lining up with TRBD1. V shed 6 bases and J 8 bases; nucleotides not matched to a gene: 4. From germline, CDR1 is MGHRA and CDR2 YSYEKL. This CDR3 has 12 residues. CDR3 amino acids: CASSRDRDEQFF. In DNA, the CDR3 is TGCGCCAGCAGTCGAGACAGGGATGAGCAGTTCTTC.

The chain recombines TRBV7-9 with TRBJ2-7; D is ambiguous. This CDR3 spans 10 amino acids. V dropped 5 bases and J dropped 3 bases, with 2 bases sitting between them. Germline lookup yields CDR1 SEHNR and CDR2 FQNEAQ (reference sequence). The CDR3 DNA follows: TGTGCCAGCAGCAACTACGAGCAGTACTTC. This encodes CASSNYEQYF.

V usage is TRBV6-1 and J usage is TRBJ2-2, with a weak D call TRBD1 (6 bases). The CDR3 spans 16 residues. Trimming removed 1 base from V and 2 bases from J, with 11 bases in between. Germline V gives CDR1 MNHNS, CDR2 SASEGT. The CDR3 DNA reads as TGTGCCAGCAGTGAAGTGGCAGGGGTCAACACCGGGGAGCTGTTTTTT. Its protein product is CASSEVAGVNTGELFF.

The rearrangement links TRBV19 to TRBJ1-5; 10 bases fit TRBD1. Germline trimming cut 4 bases from V and 5 bases from J; bases unmatched to any gene: 5. From germline, CDR1 is LNHDA and CDR2 SQIVND (reference sequence). This CDR3 comprises 15 residues. This chain's CDR3 is CASSTGTGEHQPQHF. CDR3 nucleotides: TGTGCCAGTAGTACCGGGACAGGGGAGCATCAGCCCCAGCATTTT.